This TCR beta chain derives from a study of regulatory T cells in long-lasting Graves disease. Investigators prepared the TCR beta libraries by applying iRepertoire HTBI primers and Arm-PCR of CDR3 regions. TCRdb used MiXCR to reprocess the multiplex PCR reads, holding one entry per CDR3 protein. The sample lists hundreds of thousands of distinct CDR3 sequences; roughly a sixth were seen once. Regarding the study as a whole: Persistent Graves' patients possessed reduced TCR diversity relative to recently diagnosed ones.

With respect to this clonotype: Its antigen is undetermined.

With V trimmed by 3 bases and J by 5 bases, 6 bases remained unmatched. The CDR3 is made up of 14 amino acids. Germline V gene data show CDR1 as SGHNT and CDR2 as YYREEE (reference sequence). Stated time point: newly diagnosed GD, antithyroid drugs for less than 3 months. Isolated PBMC RNA provided the starting material for the TCR library. These sequences were also reported in another study, on T cells in Graves' hyperthyroidism and ophthalmopathy.

The V call is TRBV5-4, the J call TRBJ1-1; 8 bases are a match to TRBD1. This TCR was sampled from a man aged 40-49 years with Graves disease. Sample: peripheral blood mononuclear cells (PBMCs), taken at new diagnosis, from a patient treated with antithyroid drugs. The CDR3 here is CASSWGTGRTEAFF. As DNA, the CDR3 is TGTGCCAGCAGCTGGGGGACAGGCAGGACTGAAGCTTTCTTT.